This TCR beta chain was recorded in a study of T cell changes during pregnancy in multiple sclerosis. V was clipped by 1 base and J by 5 bases, with 5 bases between them. Germline-derived CDR1 and CDR2 are SGHAT and FQNNGV. This CDR3 comprises 13 residues. The table came from immunoSEQ multiplex PCR; TCRdb's copy has only in-frame clones and leaves some out. The sample lists approximately 45,000 clones, approximately 81% occurring once. The material sequenced was CD4+ T cells from peripheral blood mononuclear cells, taken before pregnancy. The clonotype originates from a female donor with multiple sclerosis, enrolled in a pregnancy study. This rearrangement joins TRBV11-2 to TRBJ2-2; D remains ambiguous. CDR3 loop: CASSLARTGELFF. The CDR3, as DNA: TGTGCCAGCAGCTTAGCCCGGACCGGGGAGCTGTTTTTT.